The clone carrying this T cell receptor (beta chain) turned up a few times. Its antigen remains unknown. Bulk libraries came from a prior protocol with listed TCR primers. TCRdb reprocessed the PCR reads with MiXCR, giving one entry per CDR3 protein. The sample shows a few hundred thousand distinct CDR3 sequences, about a quarter of them seen only once. The sorting of naive CD8 T cells used the CD8+CD4-CCR7+CD45RA+ phenotype. This sample is drawn from a study of molecular identifiers for immune sequencing clone quantification. Points from the study as a whole: In naive cells, under 1% of molecules belonged to clones above 20 RNA copies, against over 99% in effector cells.

Trimming at V came to 6 bases and at J to 3 bases, leaving 7 bases not matched to a gene. CDR3 length equals 15 residues. Germline V gene lookup returns CDR1 LNHDA and CDR2 SQIVND (reference sequence). The gene calls are TRBV19 and TRBJ1-5, with 8 bases fitting TRBD1. The sequence derives from a human donor in good health. Some libraries in this study had Jurkat cell RNA spiked in. What was sequenced was naive CD8+ T cells from blood, with Jurkat cell RNA spiked in. Subset in this sample: FACS-sorted CD8+CD4-CCR7+CD45RA+ naive T cells. For the CDR3, the DNA is TGTGCCAGTAGCCGGGGGACAGGAGCCAATCAGCCCCAGCATTTT. Translating it yields CASSRGTGANQPQHF.